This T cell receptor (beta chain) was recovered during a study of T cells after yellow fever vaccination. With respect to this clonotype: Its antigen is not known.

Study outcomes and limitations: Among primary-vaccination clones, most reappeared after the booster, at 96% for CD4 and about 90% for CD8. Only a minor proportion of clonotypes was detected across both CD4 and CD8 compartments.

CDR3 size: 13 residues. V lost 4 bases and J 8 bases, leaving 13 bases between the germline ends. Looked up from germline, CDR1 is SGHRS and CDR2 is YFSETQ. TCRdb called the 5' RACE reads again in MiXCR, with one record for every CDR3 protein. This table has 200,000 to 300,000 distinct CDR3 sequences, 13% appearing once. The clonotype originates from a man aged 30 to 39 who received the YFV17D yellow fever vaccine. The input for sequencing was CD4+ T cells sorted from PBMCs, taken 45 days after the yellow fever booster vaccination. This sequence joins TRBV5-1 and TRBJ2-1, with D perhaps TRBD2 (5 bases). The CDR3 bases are TGCGCCAGCAGCATACTAGGTTCGGATGAGCAGTTCTTC. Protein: CASSILGSDEQFF.